Presented here are 21 T cell receptor beta chains from one specimen sequenced in a study of T-cell reconstitution after alpha-beta-depleted transplantation in children. Library preparation (for TCRbeta) was performed with unique molecular identifiers. TCRdb redid the calling of the PCR reads with MiXCR, one entry per CDR3 protein. Of approximately 800,000 distinct CDR3 sequences in the sample, approximately 15% are singletons; the top ten hold just under 5%. Sample: PBMCs, mostly from graft donor cells, taken 360 days after TCRalphabeta/CD19-depleted stem cell transplant. The source is a male patient aged 5 to 17 who had a stem cell transplant for acute lymphoblastic leukemia, so the T cells may come from the graft donor.

This clonotype has at least ten counts. V and J are TRBV6-5 and TRBJ2-7; 11 bases are shared with TRBD2. CDR1 and CDR2 from the germline V gene are MNHEY and SVGAGI. The CDR3 extends over 16 amino acids. Unmatched junction bases numbered 8, after V lost 5 bases and J lost 2 bases. CDR3: CASSPGTSGGPYEQYF. The CDR3 bases are TGTGCCAGCAGTCCAGGGACTAGCGGAGGACCCTACGAGCAGTACTTC.

This clonotype appeared many times. The chain uses TRBV20-1 and TRBJ2-3, with 12 bases fitting TRBD2. The CDR3 consists of 17 residues. Germline assignment: CDR1 DFQATT and CDR2 SNEGSKA (reference sequence). V shed 3 bases, J shed 0 bases, and the junction held 7 bases outside the gene matches. Here the CDR3 DNA reads TGCAGTGCTAGTCAACCTAGCGGGAGGGCGAGCACAGATACGCAGTATTTT. Protein sequence: CSASQPSGRASTDTQYF.

This clonotype was observed a handful of times. The V gene is TRBV27, the J gene TRBJ2-3; a possible D gene is TRBD2 (5 bases). The CDR3 is 16 amino acids. V dropped 5 bases and J dropped 4 bases, with 19 bases sitting between them. Germline loops: CDR1 MNHEY, CDR2 SMNVEV (reference sequence). CDR3 DNA: TGTGCCAGCAGTGTAGTCCGGGTCGAGGGTCCAGATACGCAGTATTTT. Its protein product is CASSVVRVEGPDTQYF.

The chain couples TRBV4-1 to TRBJ2-3, with 7 bases fitting TRBD2. This CDR3 has 16 amino acids. Germline-derived CDR1 and CDR2 are MGHRA and YSYEKL. Trimming took 0 bases from V and 4 from J; bases not matched to a gene: 7. CDR3 residues: CASSQEGRLAADTQYF. The CDR3 DNA follows: TGCGCCAGCAGCCAAGAAGGGAGGCTAGCGGCAGATACGCAGTATTTT.

This clonotype has only a few counts. The rearrangement uses TRBV18 and TRBJ2-7; the D call may be TRBD1 or TRBD2 (5 bases each). Germline V gene data show CDR1 as KGHSH and CDR2 as LQKENI. This CDR3 region has 12 residues. Trimming took 4 bases from V and 8 from J, leaving 12 bases between them. The CDR3 DNA follows: TGTGCCAGCTCACTAAACGGGGCTAAGCAGTACTTC. Translating it yields CASSLNGAKQYF.

The CDR3 loop is CASSQVNQEAFF. CDR3 nucleotide sequence: TGTGCCAGCAGCCAAGTCAACCAAGAAGCTTTCTTT. The chain is built from TRBV3-1 and TRBJ1-1; the D is unclear. Looked up from germline, CDR1 is LGHDT and CDR2 is YNNKEL (reference sequence). V shed 1 base and J shed 8 bases, with 8 bases lying between them. This CDR3 region has 12 residues. The full variable domain, its missing parts supplied by reference TRBV3-1 and TRBJ1-1, is DTAVSQTPKYLVTQMGNDKSIKCEQNLGHDTMYWYKQDSKKFLKIMFSYNNKELIINETVPNRFSPKSPDKAHLNLHINSLELGDSAVYFCASSQVNQEAFFGQGTRLTVV.

The CDR3 DNA sequence: TGCAGTGCTAGACACGGCCTAGGGACGGATGAGCAGTACTTC. Its translation is CSARHGLGTDEQYF. This chain links TRBV20-1 with TRBJ2-7; D is possibly TRBD1 or TRBD2 (5 bases each). The CDR3 runs to 14 residues. CDR1 DFQATT and CDR2 SNEGSKA come from the germline V gene (reference sequence). V shed 2 bases and J shed 7 bases, with 18 bases lying between them.

The chain couples TRBV7-9 to TRBJ2-7; 9 nucleotides align to TRBD1. V shed 1 base and J 7 bases; nucleotides not matched to a gene: 5. CDR3 length equals 14 residues. Germline values: CDR1 SEHNR, CDR2 FQNEAQ (reference sequence). Written as DNA, the CDR3 is TGTGCCAGCAGCTTAGGGACAGGGGTGGAGGAGCAGTACTTC. This translates into CASSLGTGVEEQYF.

The V gene is TRBV5-1, the J gene TRBJ1-1; D not certain. The CDR3 runs 13 residues. The germline CDR1 and CDR2 sequences are SGHRS and YFSETQ. V was shortened by 0 bases and J by 7 bases, with 10 bases between the two germline ends. The CDR3 sequence is CASSLDHQFEAFF. The CDR3, as DNA: TGCGCCAGCAGCTTGGATCATCAATTTGAAGCTTTCTTT.

The gene calls are TRBV20-1 and TRBJ2-5; D possibly corresponds to TRBD2 (5 bases). CDR1 DFQATT and CDR2 SNEGSKA come from the germline V gene (reference sequence). V was shortened by 3 bases and J by 5 bases, with 10 bases between the two germline ends. The CDR3 is 12 residues long. In DNA, the CDR3 is TGCAGTGCTAGCCGGGGAGTCGAGACCCAGTACTTC. It yields the protein CSASRGVETQYF.

This clonotype appeared a few times. This chain uses TRBV2 with TRBJ2-1; D unresolved. V was shortened by 0 bases and J by 10 bases, with 10 bases between the two germline ends. Germline V gene data show CDR1 as SNHLY and CDR2 as FYNNEI. The CDR3 spans 13 residues. In DNA, the CDR3 is TGTGCCAGCAGTGAAGCGCGACGGTCGGAGCAGTTCTTC. This gives the protein CASSEARRSEQFF. Supplemented by reference TRBV2 and TRBJ2-1, the full variable domain reads EPEVTQTPSHQVTQMGQEVILRCVPISNHLYFYWYRQILGQKVEFLVSFYNNEISEKSEIFDDQFSVERPDGSNFTLKIRSTKLEDSAMYFCASSEARRSEQFFGPGTRLTVL.

This clonotype turned up a few times. The rearrangement links TRBV29-1 to TRBJ1-1; unclear D gene. The CDR3 runs 8 residues. Germline V gene lookup returns CDR1 SQVTM and CDR2 ANQGSEA. V dropped 7 bases and J dropped 7 bases, with 4 bases sitting between them. Here the CDR3 reads CSAGEAFF. The CDR3 region has the DNA TGCAGCGCCGGTGAAGCTTTCTTT. Based on the CDR3 plus reference TRBV29-1 and TRBJ1-1, the full variable domain is SAVISQKPSRDICQRGTSLTIQCQVDSQVTMMFWYRQQPGQSLTLIATANQGSEATYESGFVIDKFPISRPNLTFSTLTVSNMSPEDSSIYLCSAGEAFFGQGTRLTVV.

The chain employs TRBV20-1 and TRBJ2-7; the D gene is possibly TRBD1 (7 bases). Trimming pared 6 bases from V and 1 base from J, leaving 10 bases between. CDR1 is DFQATT, CDR2 SNEGSKA, per germline (reference sequence). The CDR3 length is 12 residues. CDR3 in DNA: TGCAGTGCGGGGGGACAGTCCTACGAGCAGTACTTC. As protein: CSAGGQSYEQYF.

The V call is TRBV15, the J call TRBJ2-7; D not resolved. The CDR3 covers 12 residues. Germline CDR1 LNHNV, CDR2 YYDKDF (reference sequence). V was clipped by 5 bases and J by 1 base, with 6 bases between them. As DNA, the CDR3 is TGTGCCACCAGCTTGCAGTCCTACGAGCAGTACTTC. It codes for CATSLQSYEQYF.

The chain is built from TRBV3-1 and TRBJ2-5; a weak D match, TRBD2 (6 bases). The CDR3 contains 13 residues. The germline V gene has CDR1 LGHDT and CDR2 YNNKEL (reference sequence). The ends were cut back, 3 bases at V and 5 bases at J, with 10 bases in the middle. The CDR3 protein is CASSQLARETQYF. The CDR3 region has the DNA TGTGCCAGCAGCCAGCTAGCGAGGGAGACCCAGTACTTC.

V usage is TRBV7-9 and J usage is TRBJ2-1; 8 positions match TRBD1. After removal of 4 bases from V and 8 bases from J, the junction contained 7 bases not matched to a gene. The CDR3 loop spans 14 amino acids. The germline V gene has CDR1 SEHNR and CDR2 FQNEAQ (reference sequence). For the CDR3, the DNA is TGTGCCAGCAGCTCCGGGACAGGTCGGGATGAGCAGTTCTTC. This sequence encodes CASSSGTGRDEQFF.

The rearrangement uses TRBV27 and TRBJ2-3; D not certain. Germline values: CDR1 MNHEY, CDR2 SMNVEV (reference sequence). V was pared by 8 bases and J by 3 bases, with 9 bases between. The CDR3 runs to 12 residues. The chain's CDR3 is CASGQRTDTQYF. For the CDR3, the DNA is TGTGCCAGCGGGCAGAGGACAGATACGCAGTATTTT.

This chain joins TRBV29-1 and TRBJ2-1; D gene ambiguous. CDR1 SQVTM and CDR2 ANQGSEA come from the germline V gene. The CDR3 length is 22 residues. V was cut by 7 bases and J by 0 bases, with 37 bases left in between. CDR3 region: CSAEDSLSRRPRPRSSYNEQFF. The CDR3 bases are TGCAGCGCCGAAGATAGTTTGTCTAGAAGACCGAGGCCGCGTAGCTCCTACAATGAGCAGTTCTTC.

This clonotype was observed a handful of times. V and J are TRBV27 and TRBJ2-2; D remains unclear. Looked up from germline, CDR1 is MNHEY and CDR2 is SMNVEV (reference sequence). The length of the CDR3 is 12 residues. Trimming removed 10 bases from V and 5 bases from J, with 11 bases in between. The CDR3 coding sequence is TGTGCCACCCGGCCAGTGACCGGGGAGCTGTTTTTT. Its protein product is CATRPVTGELFF.

V usage is TRBV5-1 and J usage is TRBJ2-7; no reliable D call. Trimming pared 3 bases from V and 2 bases from J, leaving 12 bases between. The CDR3 is 14 amino acids. CDR1 is SGHRS, CDR2 YFSETQ, per germline. Here the CDR3 DNA reads TGCGCCAGCAGCTCAAACTTAGGGACCTACGAGCAGTACTTC. Its protein product is CASSSNLGTYEQYF.

This clonotype has more than one count but fewer than ten. The chain couples TRBV5-1 to TRBJ2-1; D perhaps matches TRBD1 (6 bases). The CDR3 has 14 residues. CDR1 and CDR2 (germline): SGHRS, YFSETQ. V gave up 7 bases and J gave up 2 bases, with 13 bases separating them. This CDR3 is CASGLGHPYNEQFF. Here the CDR3 DNA reads TGCGCCAGCGGGCTGGGACACCCCTACAATGAGCAGTTCTTC.